What follows are 5 T cell receptor beta chains derived from one specimen sequenced in a study of CD8+CD57+ T cells in acquired aplastic anemia. Using genomic DNA as the template, TCR beta VDJ and CDR3 profiling was carried out. TCRdb re-called the reads with MiXCR, one entry per CDR3 protein. The sample yields 150,000 to 200,000 distinct CDR3 sequences, roughly 50% seen once. It was patients with CD8+CD57+ cell expansion by flow cytometry who were chosen for sequencing. Sequenced material: sorted CD4+, CD8+, or CD8+CD57+ T cells (not recorded which) from PBMCs. All receptors come from a human donor with aplastic anemia.

There are a few counts of this clonotype. The chain employs TRBV10-3 and TRBJ1-5; D may be TRBD1 (5 bases). The V and J ends lost 0 bases and 4 bases respectively, with 10 bases between them. Germline-derived CDR1 and CDR2 are ENHRY and SYGVKD. This CDR3 region has 15 residues. CDR3 nucleotide sequence: TGTGCCATCAGTGAGTCTAGGGACGCGAATCAGCCCCAGCATTTT. It yields the protein CAISESRDANQPQHF.

The chain couples TRBV6-2 or TRBV6-3 to TRBJ2-5; perhaps TRBD1 as D (7 bases). This CDR3 is built from 16 residues. V lost 2 bases and J lost 7, with 20 bases in between. CDR1 is MNHEY, CDR2 SVGEGT, per germline. The CDR3 DNA reads as TGTGCCAGCAGTTACGCGGGACAGTACTTTGGTGGGACCCAGTACTTC. Encoded protein: CASSYAGQYFGGTQYF.

The V and J genes are TRBV10-3 and TRBJ2-3; no firm D call. The CDR3 loop spans 12 amino acids. CDR1 is ENHRY, CDR2 SYGVKD, per germline. The germline V and J ends were trimmed by 3 bases and 3 bases, with 4 bases remaining between them. The CDR3 loop reads CAISDLTDTQYF. The CDR3 coding sequence is TGTGCCATCAGTGACCTGACAGATACGCAGTATTTT.

The V gene is TRBV24-1, the J gene TRBJ1-1; a possible D gene is TRBD1 (6 bases). CDR1 KGHDR and CDR2 SFDVKD come from the germline V gene. The V end lost 2 bases, the J end lost 6 bases, and 21 bases lay between the germline ends. CDR3 length: 17 amino acids. DNA of the CDR3: TGTGCCACCAGTGATTCAAGGGTGGGGGCGTCAGGGTCTGAAGCTTTCTTT. This encodes CATSDSRVGASGSEAFF.

This clonotype has at least ten counts. The rearrangement uses TRBV20-1 and TRBJ1-1; a possible D gene is TRBD1 (6 bases). Germline CDR1 DFQATT, CDR2 SNEGSKA (reference sequence). CDR3 size: 14 residues. V dropped 1 base and J dropped 4 bases, with 13 bases sitting between them. The CDR3 loop reads CSARVGGVGTEAFF. The CDR3 DNA is TGCAGTGCTAGAGTAGGGGGTGTCGGCACTGAAGCTTTCTTT.